One and the same sample provided the 5 T cell receptor beta chains below, sequenced in a study of blood T cells in healthy people across ages. Using a J-beta primer mix together with a sample-barcoded 5' primer, a second PCR was run for roughly 7 to 12 cycles. TCRdb ran MiXCR on the 5' RACE reads and lists one entry per CDR3 protein. The table has approximately 690,000 distinct CDR3 sequences, 58% seen once. Sequenced sample: blood. All receptors derive from a man between 60 and 70 years old in good health.

This clonotype was counted only a few times. The V gene is TRBV5-1, the J gene TRBJ2-3, with D perhaps TRBD1 (6 bases). The V end was cut by 2 bases, the J end by 1 base, with 11 bases between. This CDR3 has 15 residues. CDR1 and CDR2 from the germline V gene are SGHRS and YFSETQ. The CDR3, as DNA: TGCGCCAGCAGCTTACAGGGAGCTGGCACAGATACGCAGTATTTT. Its protein product is CASSLQGAGTDTQYF.

CDR3 region: CASSLAGHGLSYEQYF. Here the CDR3 DNA reads TGTGCCAGCAGCTTAGCGGGCCACGGGCTCTCCTACGAGCAGTACTTC. The rearrangement links TRBV7-2 to TRBJ2-7; D is unclear. CDR3 length equals 16 residues. The V gene's germline CDR1 is SGHTA and CDR2 FQGNSA. V was clipped by 0 bases and J by 0 bases, with 12 bases between them.

The chain joins TRBV5-1 to TRBJ1-6; no reliable D call. Germline V CDR1 and CDR2: SGHRS, YFSETQ. Trimming stripped 2 bases from V and 6 bases from J, with 9 bases between. This CDR3 has 14 amino acids. The CDR3 DNA follows: TGCGCCAGCAGCTTAGCCAGCGCTAATTCACCCCTCCACTTT. This sequence encodes CASSLASANSPLHF.

This clonotype occurred once. A read error may account for a junction end that differs from germline. V gene TRBV7-2 combines with J gene TRBJ2-5; D gene uncertain. Germline V CDR1 and CDR2: SGHTA, FQGNSA. The length of the CDR3 is 15 residues. The DNA of the CDR3 is TGTGCCAGCAACTTAGACCCGACGGAACAAGAGACCCAGTACTTC. It encodes CASNLDPTEQETQYF. Supplemented by reference TRBV7-2 and TRBJ2-5, the full variable domain reads GAGVSQSPSNKVTEKGKDVELRCDPISGHTALYWYRQSLGQGLEFLIYFQGNSAPDKSGLPSDRFSAERTGGSVSTLTIQRTQQEDSAVYLCASNLDPTEQETQYFGPGTRLLVL.

The V and J genes are TRBV12-3 or TRBV12-4 and TRBJ2-1; D is ambiguous. The CDR3 consists of 11 residues. V was clipped by 4 bases and J by 9 bases, with 7 bases between them. The CDR3 bases are TGTGCCAGCAGTTCGACGGGTGAGCAGTTCTTC. It is translated as CASSSTGEQFF.